The rows below give T cell receptor beta chains drawn from one sample of a study of T cell responses to AZD1222 COVID-19 vaccine. Produced via immunoSEQ multiplex PCR; TCRdb's table is partial and in-frame only. The data show 100,000 to 150,000 clones, with more than 75% seen just once and around 20% held by the top ten. The material was peripheral blood, obtained on day 0 of AZD1222 vaccination. The origin of the receptors is an adult in good health. CDR3s include the opening cysteine and the closing phenylalanine or tryptophan. The D gene is left open where the match is weak. Size values are once, few and many counts, or a class for expanded clones, and some rows have none.

v_gene	d_gene	abundance	j_gene	CDR3aa	CDR3nt
TRBV27	-	-	TRBJ2-2	CASSLGQNTGELFF	TGTGCCAGCAGTTTGGGACAGAACACCGGGGAGCTGTTTTTT
TRBV6-2/TRBV6-3	-	once	TRBJ1-5	CASSYSNSYQPQHF	TGTGCCAGCAGTTATTCCAACAGTTATCAGCCCCAGCATTTT
TRBV5-1	TRBD2	-	TRBJ2-1	CASKSAGTSGPYNEQFF	TGCGCCAGTAAGAGCGCCGGGACTAGCGGGCCCTACAATGAGCAGTTCTTC
TRBV9	-	-	TRBJ1-1	CASSALPSDLGAEAFF	TGTGCCAGCAGCGCCCTTCCCTCGGACTTAGGCGCTGAAGCTTTCTTT
TRBV4-3	-	-	TRBJ1-2	CASSQALGESGYTF	TGCGCCAGCAGCCAAGCACTAGGGGAGAGCGGCTACACCTTC
TRBV7-9	-	-	TRBJ1-2	CASSLLAGGHPFYGYTF	TGTGCCAGCAGCTTATTAGCCGGGGGCCATCCTTTCTATGGCTACACCTTC
TRBV5-1	-	-	TRBJ2-5	CASSSGASPTIETQYF	TGCGCCAGCAGCTCAGGGGCTAGTCCCACGATAGAGACCCAGTACTTC
TRBV29-1	-	-	TRBJ2-7	CSVEGLRDGNEQYF	TGCAGCGTTGAGGGACTCCGGGACGGCAACGAGCAGTACTTC
TRBV2	TRBD1	-	TRBJ2-7	CASTLQGAAGEQYF	TGTGCCAGCACCTTACAGGGGGCCGCCGGCGAGCAGTACTTC
TRBV2	-	-	TRBJ2-3	CAIVNSRTAPESQYF	TGTGCCATTGTCAATTCACGGACCGCCCCAGAGTCGCAGTATTTT
TRBV3-1/TRBV3-2	-	-	TRBJ2-4	CASSHIRDPAKNIQYF	TGTGCCAGCAGCCACATCCGGGACCCAGCCAAAAACATTCAGTACTTC
TRBV19	-	-	TRBJ1-2	CASTNGQSALLDYGYTF	TGTGCCAGTACCAATGGACAGAGCGCTTTATTAGACTATGGCTACACCTTC
TRBV5-1	TRBD2	-	TRBJ2-1	CASSPGLAGGLEQFF	TGCGCCAGCAGCCCGGGACTAGCGGGGGGGCTGGAGCAGTTCTTC
TRBV11-3	-	-	TRBJ2-1	CASSFVRGNEQFF	TGTGCCAGCAGCTTCGTTAGGGGGAATGAGCAGTTCTTC
TRBV28	-	-	TRBJ1-2	CASSLPDGNYGYTF	TGTGCCAGCAGTTTACCGGACGGAAACTATGGCTACACCTTC
TRBV18	-	-	TRBJ1-5	CASSPATGGQPQHF	TGTGCCAGCTCACCGGCGACGGGGGGTCAGCCCCAGCATTTT
TRBV18	-	-	TRBJ2-3	CASSPIQVGGTDTQYF	TGTGCCAGCTCACCCATTCAGGTAGGGGGCACAGATACGCAGTATTTT
TRBV18	TRBD1	once	TRBJ1-2	CASSPGQETYGYTF	TGTGCCAGCTCACCGGGACAGGAGACCTATGGCTACACCTTC
TRBV5-1	-	-	TRBJ2-7	CASSLSGGGNYEQYF	TGCGCCAGCAGCTTGTCAGGAGGGGGGAACTACGAGCAGTACTTC
TRBV11-2	TRBD1	-	TRBJ2-1	CASSLAPPSGTGFYNEQFF	TGTGCCAGCAGCTTAGCCCCACCCTCAGGGACAGGGTTTTACAATGAGCAGTTCTTC
TRBV9	-	-	TRBJ1-6	CASSLGTDGTPLHF	TGTGCCAGCAGCCTCGGGACTGATGGGACACCCCTCCACTTT
TRBV28	TRBD1	-	TRBJ1-2	CASSFNMGQNTHYGYTF	TGTGCCAGCAGTTTTAATATGGGACAGAACACCCATTATGGCTACACCTTC
TRBV28	-	-	TRBJ2-7	CAVKAGSYEQYF	TGTGCCGTCAAGGCAGGTTCGTACGAGCAGTACTTC
TRBV3-1/TRBV3-2	TRBD2	-	TRBJ2-2	CASSQWDGGFFGELFF	TGTGCCAGCAGCCAATGGGACGGGGGGTTTTTCGGGGAGCTGTTTTTT
TRBV5-1	-	once	TRBJ1-3	CASKASSGNTIYF	TGCGCCAGCAAGGCAAGCTCTGGAAACACCATATATTTT
TRBV5-1	-	-	TRBJ1-5	CASSSGSPNQPQHF	TGCGCCAGCTCCTCCGGGTCCCCTAATCAGCCCCAGCATTTT
TRBV27	-	few	TRBJ1-6	CASGVNRDSPLHF	TGTGCCAGCGGGGTTAACAGGGATTCACCCCTCCACTTT
TRBV27	-	-	TRBJ2-3	CASSFRSTDTQYF	TGTGCCAGCAGTTTTCGGAGCACAGATACGCAGTATTTT
TRBV7-9	-	once	TRBJ1-1	CASSLRGNTEAFF	TGTGCCAGCAGCTTAAGGGGTAACACTGAAGCTTTCTTT
TRBV10-2	-	once	TRBJ2-7	CASSDIQSSYEQYF	TGCGCCAGCAGTGACATACAGAGCTCCTACGAGCAGTACTTC
TRBV7-2	-	-	TRBJ2-7	CASSLAHGGSYEQYF	TGTGCCAGCAGCTTAGCGCACGGGGGATCCTACGAGCAGTACTTC
TRBV28	TRBD1	-	TRBJ2-7	CASSFRDRHAYEQYF	TGTGCCAGCAGCTTCCGGGACAGACATGCCTACGAGCAGTACTTC
TRBV28	-	-	TRBJ1-2	CASSLGQGSGYTF	TGTGCCAGCAGTTTAGGGCAGGGCTCTGGCTACACCTTC